Each of the 8 T cell receptor beta chains below was sequenced from the same sample in a study of blood T cell repertoires in COVID-19. Produced via immunoSEQ multiplex PCR; TCRdb's table is partial and in-frame only. The sample gives approximately 300,000 clones, around 90% of which show up once; about a fifth is in the top ten. The sample consisted of PBMCs or T cells enriched from blood (not recorded which). These receptors were taken from a young woman who had recovered from COVID-19.

This clone appeared a single time. This chain connects TRBV4-1 to TRBJ2-7; 7 bases map to TRBD1. V gave up 3 bases and J gave up 6 bases; unmatched junction bases: 14. The CDR3 is 16 amino acids. CDR1 and CDR2 from the germline V gene are MGHRA and YSYEKL. The CDR3 DNA reads as TGCGCCAGCAGCCAGGGCGGCCCGGGACAGATTATCGAGCAGTACTTC. Residues: CASSQGGPGQIIEQYF.

DNA for the CDR3: TGCGCCAGCAGCTTGGCTGGAGAGGGAACGGGTTCACCCCTCCACTTT. This encodes CASSLAGEGTGSPLHF. J is TRBJ1-6 and V is TRBV5-1; D unresolved. V was pared by 0 bases and J by 9 bases, with 16 bases between. This CDR3 is 16 amino acids long. Germline CDR1 SGHRS, CDR2 YFSETQ.

CDR3 DNA sequence: TGCGCCAGCAGCTTGTCAGGCGAAGAGACCCAGTACTTC. This gives the protein CASSLSGEETQYF. This sequence joins TRBV5-1 and TRBJ2-5; no firm D call. CDR1 SGHRS and CDR2 YFSETQ come from the germline V gene. The V end was cut by 1 base, the J end by 3 bases, with 7 bases between. This CDR3 is 13 amino acids long.

The J gene is TRBJ1-5, the V gene TRBV18; 7 nucleotides match TRBD1. This CDR3 region has 16 residues. The germline CDR1 and CDR2 sequences are KGHSH and LQKENI. The V gene end was trimmed by 4 bases and the J gene end by 0 bases; junction bases not matched to a gene: 6. The CDR3 region is CASSQGTAYSNQPQHF. The DNA for the CDR3 is TGTGCCAGCTCACAAGGGACAGCTTATAGCAATCAGCCCCAGCATTTT.

The chain has TRBV6-4 and TRBJ2-1; possibly TRBD2 for D (6 bases). Germline V CDR1 and CDR2: MRHNA, SNTAGT. V lost 2 bases and J lost 15, with 17 bases in between. The CDR3 runs 13 residues. In nucleotides, the CDR3 is TGTGCCAGCAGTGACCTGGTAACGGGAGAACGGTTCTTC. Protein: CASSDLVTGERFF.

The chain carries TRBV2 and TRBJ2-2; TRBD1 might be the D (6 bases). V lost 9 bases, J lost 4 bases, and 12 bases lay in between. Germline assignment: CDR1 SNHLY and CDR2 FYNNEI. The length of the CDR3 is 13 residues. This CDR3 is CASGRGSTGELFF. CDR3 nucleotide sequence: TGTGCCAGTGGCAGGGGCAGCACCGGGGAGCTGTTTTTT.

The chain joins TRBV4-3 to TRBJ2-3; D ambiguous. CDR1 is LGHNA and CDR2 is YSLEER in the germline V gene. V was clipped by 0 bases and J by 2 bases, with 9 bases between them. This CDR3 comprises 15 residues. The CDR3 DNA sequence: TGCGCCAGCAGCCAAGAGGGCAGGTCCACAGATACGCAGTATTTT. Its protein product is CASSQEGRSTDTQYF.

The chain combines TRBV5-5 with TRBJ2-2; TRBD1 aligns across 9 bases. Germline CDR1 is SGHKS and CDR2 is YYEKEE (reference sequence). Trimming at V came to 3 bases and at J to 5 bases, leaving 2 bases not matched to a gene. CDR3 length: 14 amino acids. The CDR3 DNA reads as TGTGCCAGCAGCTGGGGGACAGGGACCGGGGAGCTGTTTTTT. This encodes CASSWGTGTGELFF.